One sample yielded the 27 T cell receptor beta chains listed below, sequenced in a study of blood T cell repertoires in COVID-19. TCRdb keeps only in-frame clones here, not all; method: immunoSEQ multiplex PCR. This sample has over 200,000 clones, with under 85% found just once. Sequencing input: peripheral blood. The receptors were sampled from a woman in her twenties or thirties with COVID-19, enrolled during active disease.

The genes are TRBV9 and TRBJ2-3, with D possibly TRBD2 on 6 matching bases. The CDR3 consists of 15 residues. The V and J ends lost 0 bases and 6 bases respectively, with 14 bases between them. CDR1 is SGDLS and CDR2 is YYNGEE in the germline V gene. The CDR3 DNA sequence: TGTGCCAGCAGCGTAGGGGGGGATGGGTTTGATACGCAGTATTTT. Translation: CASSVGGDGFDTQYF.

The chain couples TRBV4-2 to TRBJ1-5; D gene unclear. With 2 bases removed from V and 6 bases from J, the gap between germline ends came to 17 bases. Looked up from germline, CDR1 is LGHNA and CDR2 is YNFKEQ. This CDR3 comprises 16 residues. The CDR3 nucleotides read TGTGCCAGCAGCCAAACGGTGATCGGGGAGTTTCAGCCCCAGCATTTT. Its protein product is CASSQTVIGEFQPQHF.

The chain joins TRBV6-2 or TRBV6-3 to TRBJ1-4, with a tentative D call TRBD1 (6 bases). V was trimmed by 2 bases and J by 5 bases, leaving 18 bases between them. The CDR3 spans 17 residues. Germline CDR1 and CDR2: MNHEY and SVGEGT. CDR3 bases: TGTGCCAGCAGTTACGGGCAGGGGAGCCTTTCCAATGAAAAACTGTTTTTT. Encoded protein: CASSYGQGSLSNEKLFF.

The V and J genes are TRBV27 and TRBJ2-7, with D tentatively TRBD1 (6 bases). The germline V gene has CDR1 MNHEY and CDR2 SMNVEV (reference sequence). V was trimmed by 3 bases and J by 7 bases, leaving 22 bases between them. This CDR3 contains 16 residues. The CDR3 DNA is TGTGCCAGCAGTTTGTTTTCAGGGGCGTCCCTAGGGGAGCAGTACTTC. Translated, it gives CASSLFSGASLGEQYF.

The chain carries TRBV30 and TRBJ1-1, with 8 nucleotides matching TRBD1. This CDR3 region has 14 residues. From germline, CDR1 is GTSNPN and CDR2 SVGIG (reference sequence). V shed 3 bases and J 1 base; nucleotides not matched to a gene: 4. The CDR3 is CAWRADRGNTEAFF. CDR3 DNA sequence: TGTGCCTGGAGGGCAGACAGGGGGAACACTGAAGCTTTCTTT.

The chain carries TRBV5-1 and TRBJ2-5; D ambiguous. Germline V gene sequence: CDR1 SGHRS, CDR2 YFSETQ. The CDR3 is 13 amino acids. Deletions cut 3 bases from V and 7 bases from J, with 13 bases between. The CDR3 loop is CASSSLPTGTQYF. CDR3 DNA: TGCGCCAGCAGCTCTCTACCCACGGGGACCCAGTACTTC.

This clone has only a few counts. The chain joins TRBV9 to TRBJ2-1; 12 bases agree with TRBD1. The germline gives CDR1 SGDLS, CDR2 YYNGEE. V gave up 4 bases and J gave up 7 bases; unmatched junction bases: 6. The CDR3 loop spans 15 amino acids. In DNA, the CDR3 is TGTGCCAGCAGCACCCGGGACAGGGGGCGGAATGAGCAGTTCTTC. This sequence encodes CASSTRDRGRNEQFF.

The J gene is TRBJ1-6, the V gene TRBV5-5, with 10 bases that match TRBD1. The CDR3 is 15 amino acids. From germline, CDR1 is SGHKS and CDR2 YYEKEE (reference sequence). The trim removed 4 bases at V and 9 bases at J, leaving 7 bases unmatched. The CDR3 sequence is CASSGTGVGSSPLHF. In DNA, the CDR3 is TGTGCCAGCAGCGGGACAGGGGTGGGAAGTTCACCCCTCCACTTT.

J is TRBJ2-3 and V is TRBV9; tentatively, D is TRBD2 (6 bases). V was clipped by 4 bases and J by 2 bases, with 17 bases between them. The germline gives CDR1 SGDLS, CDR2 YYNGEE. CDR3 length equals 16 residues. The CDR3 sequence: CASSSGGTSDTDTQYF. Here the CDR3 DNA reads TGTGCCAGCAGCTCCGGGGGTACGAGCGACACAGATACGCAGTATTTT. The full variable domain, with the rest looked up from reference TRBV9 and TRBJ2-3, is DSGVTQTPKHLITATGQRVTLRCSPRSGDLSVYWYQQSLDQGLQFLIQYYNGEERAKGNILERFSAQQFPDLHSELNLSSLELGDSALYFCASSSGGTSDTDTQYFGPGTRLTVL.

CDR3 coding DNA: TGTGCCAGCACCCCTCAGCGAAGCACTGAAGCTTTCTTT. Its translation is CASTPQRSTEAFF. The gene calls are TRBV7-2 and TRBJ1-1; no clear D gene. The CDR3 spans 13 residues. Trimming stripped 7 bases from V and 4 bases from J, with 13 bases between. Germline V gene sequence: CDR1 SGHTA, CDR2 FQGNSA.

This CDR3 reads CASSVGSAAGTDTQYF. The CDR3 DNA reads as TGTGCCAGCAGCGTGGGGAGCGCCGCGGGGACAGATACGCAGTATTTT. This rearrangement joins TRBV9 to TRBJ2-3, with D possibly TRBD2 on 6 matching bases. V gave up 2 bases and J gave up 3 bases, with 16 bases separating them. The germline CDR1 and CDR2 sequences are SGDLS and YYNGEE. The CDR3 length is 16 residues.

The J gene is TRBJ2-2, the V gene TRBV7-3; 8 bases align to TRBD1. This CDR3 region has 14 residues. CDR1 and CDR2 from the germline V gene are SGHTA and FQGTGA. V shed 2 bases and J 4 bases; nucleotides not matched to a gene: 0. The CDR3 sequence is CASSLGTGTGELFF. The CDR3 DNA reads TGTGCCAGCAGCTTAGGGACAGGCACCGGGGAGCTGTTTTTT.

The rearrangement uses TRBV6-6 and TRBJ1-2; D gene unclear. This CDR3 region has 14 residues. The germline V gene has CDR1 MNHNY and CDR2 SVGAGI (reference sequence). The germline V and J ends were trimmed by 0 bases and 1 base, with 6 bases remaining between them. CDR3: CASSYSESNYGYTF. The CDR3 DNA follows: TGTGCCAGCAGTTACTCGGAGAGTAACTATGGCTACACCTTC.

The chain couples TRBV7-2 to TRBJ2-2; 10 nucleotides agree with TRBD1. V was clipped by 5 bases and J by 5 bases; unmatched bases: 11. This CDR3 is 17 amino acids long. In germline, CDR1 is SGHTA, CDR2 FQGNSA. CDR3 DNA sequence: TGTGCCAGCAGCCGTTTTTGGGGACAGGGGCGAACCGGGGAGCTGTTTTTT. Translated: CASSRFWGQGRTGELFF.

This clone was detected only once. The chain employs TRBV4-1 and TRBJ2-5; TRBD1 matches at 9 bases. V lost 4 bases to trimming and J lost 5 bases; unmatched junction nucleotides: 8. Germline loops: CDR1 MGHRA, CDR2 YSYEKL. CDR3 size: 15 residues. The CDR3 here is CASSRSQGAGETQYF. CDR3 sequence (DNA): TGCGCCAGCAGCCGTTCACAGGGGGCAGGGGAGACCCAGTACTTC.

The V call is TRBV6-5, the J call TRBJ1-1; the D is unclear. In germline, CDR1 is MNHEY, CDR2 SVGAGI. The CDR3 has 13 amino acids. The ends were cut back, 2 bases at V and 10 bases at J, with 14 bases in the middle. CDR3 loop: CASSYVNSGLAFF. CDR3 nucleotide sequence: TGTGCCAGCAGTTACGTAAACAGCGGATTAGCTTTCTTT.

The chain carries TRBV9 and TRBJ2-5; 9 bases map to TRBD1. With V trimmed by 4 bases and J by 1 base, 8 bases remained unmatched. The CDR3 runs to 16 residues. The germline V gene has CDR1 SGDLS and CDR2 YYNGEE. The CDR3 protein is CASSPGTGIGQETQYF. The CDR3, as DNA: TGTGCCAGCAGCCCGGGGACAGGGATAGGCCAAGAGACCCAGTACTTC.

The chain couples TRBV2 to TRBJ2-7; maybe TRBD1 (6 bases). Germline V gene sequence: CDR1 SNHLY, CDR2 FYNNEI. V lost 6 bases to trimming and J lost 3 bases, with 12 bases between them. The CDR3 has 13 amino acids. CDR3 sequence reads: CASSRTVNYEQYF. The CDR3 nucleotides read TGTGCCAGCAGCCGGACAGTGAACTACGAGCAGTACTTC.

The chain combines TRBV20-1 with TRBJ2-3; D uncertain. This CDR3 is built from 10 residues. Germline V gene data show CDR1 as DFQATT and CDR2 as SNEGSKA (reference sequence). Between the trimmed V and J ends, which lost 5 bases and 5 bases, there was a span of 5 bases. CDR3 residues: CSAERDTQYF. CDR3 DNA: TGCAGTGCTGAGCGAGATACGCAGTATTTT.

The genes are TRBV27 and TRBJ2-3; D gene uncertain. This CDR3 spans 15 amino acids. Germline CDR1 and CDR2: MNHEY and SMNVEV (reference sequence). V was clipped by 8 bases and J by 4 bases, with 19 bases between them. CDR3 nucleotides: TGTGCCAGCCTCTTAAGACCTTCGGAGTCAGATACGCAGTATTTT. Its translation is CASLLRPSESDTQYF.

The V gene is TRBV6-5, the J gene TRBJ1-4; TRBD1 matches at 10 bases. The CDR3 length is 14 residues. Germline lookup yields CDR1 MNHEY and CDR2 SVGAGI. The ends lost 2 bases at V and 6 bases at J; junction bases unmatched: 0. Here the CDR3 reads CASSYGTGDEKLFF. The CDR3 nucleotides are TGTGCCAGCAGTTACGGGACAGGGGATGAAAAACTGTTTTTT.

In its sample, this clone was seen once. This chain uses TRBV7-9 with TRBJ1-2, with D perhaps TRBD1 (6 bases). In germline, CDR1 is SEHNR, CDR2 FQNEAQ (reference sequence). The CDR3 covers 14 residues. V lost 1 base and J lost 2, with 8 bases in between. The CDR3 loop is CASSLGTGNYGYTF. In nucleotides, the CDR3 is TGTGCCAGCAGCTTAGGAACAGGGAACTATGGCTACACCTTC.

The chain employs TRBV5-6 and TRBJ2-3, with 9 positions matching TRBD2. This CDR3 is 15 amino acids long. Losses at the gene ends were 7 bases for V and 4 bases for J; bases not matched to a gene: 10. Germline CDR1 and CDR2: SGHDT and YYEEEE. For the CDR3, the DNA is TGTGCCAGCGCCTTTGGGGGCGGGGGGGCAGATACGCAGTATTTT. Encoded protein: CASAFGGGGADTQYF.

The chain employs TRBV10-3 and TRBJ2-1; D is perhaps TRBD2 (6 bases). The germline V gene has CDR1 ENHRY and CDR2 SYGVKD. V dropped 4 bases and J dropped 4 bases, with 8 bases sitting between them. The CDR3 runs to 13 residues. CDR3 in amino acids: CAISVAEYNEQFF. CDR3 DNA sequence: TGTGCCATCAGTGTAGCGGAATACAATGAGCAGTTCTTC.

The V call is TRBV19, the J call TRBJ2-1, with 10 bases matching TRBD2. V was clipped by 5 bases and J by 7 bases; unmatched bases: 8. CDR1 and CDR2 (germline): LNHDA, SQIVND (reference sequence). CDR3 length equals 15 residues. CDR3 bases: TGTGCCAGTAGTGTCGGGACTAGCGTACGGAATGAGCAGTTCTTC. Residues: CASSVGTSVRNEQFF.

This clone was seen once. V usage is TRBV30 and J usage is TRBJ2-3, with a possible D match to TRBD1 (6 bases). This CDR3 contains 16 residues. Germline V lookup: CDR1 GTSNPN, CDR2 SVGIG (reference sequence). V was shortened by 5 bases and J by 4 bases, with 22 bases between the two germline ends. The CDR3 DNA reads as TGTGCCTGGGCCCCTCTAAGTCGGGACATGGCAGATACGCAGTATTTT. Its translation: CAWAPLSRDMADTQYF.

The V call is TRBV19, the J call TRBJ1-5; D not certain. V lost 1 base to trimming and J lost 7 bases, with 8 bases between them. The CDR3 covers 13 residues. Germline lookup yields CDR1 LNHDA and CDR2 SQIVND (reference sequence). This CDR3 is CASSIVERQPQHF. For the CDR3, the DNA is TGTGCCAGTAGTATAGTCGAGAGGCAGCCCCAGCATTTT. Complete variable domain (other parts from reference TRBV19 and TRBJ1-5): DGGITQSPKYLFRKEGQNVTLSCEQNLNHDAMYWYRQDPGQGLRLIYYSQIVNDFQKGDIAEGYSVSREKKESFPLTVTSAQKNPTAFYLCASSIVERQPQHFGDGTRLSIL.